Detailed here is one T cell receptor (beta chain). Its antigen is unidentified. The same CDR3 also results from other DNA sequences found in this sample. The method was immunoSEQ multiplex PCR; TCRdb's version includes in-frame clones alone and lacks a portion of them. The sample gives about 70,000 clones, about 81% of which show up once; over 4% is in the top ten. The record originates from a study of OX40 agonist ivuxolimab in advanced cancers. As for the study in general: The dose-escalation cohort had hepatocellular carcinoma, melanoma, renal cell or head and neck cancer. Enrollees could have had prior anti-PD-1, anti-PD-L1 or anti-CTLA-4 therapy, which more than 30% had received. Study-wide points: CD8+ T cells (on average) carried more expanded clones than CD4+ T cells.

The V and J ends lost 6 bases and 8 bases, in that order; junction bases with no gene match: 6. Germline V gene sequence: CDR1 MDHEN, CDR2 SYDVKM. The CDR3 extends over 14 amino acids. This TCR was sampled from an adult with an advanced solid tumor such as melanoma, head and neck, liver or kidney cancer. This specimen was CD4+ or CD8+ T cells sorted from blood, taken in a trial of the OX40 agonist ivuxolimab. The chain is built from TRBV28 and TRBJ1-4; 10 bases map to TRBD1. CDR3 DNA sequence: TGTGCCAGCAGCCGGGGACAGGGGCGGGAAAAACTGTTTTTT. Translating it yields CASSRGQGREKLFF.